This T cell receptor (beta chain) originates from a study of T cell clonotyping in hematopoietic cell transplantation (dated by TCRdb to about 2021). About the study as a whole: Pretransplant recipient samples were obtained after cytoreduction. A total of some 140 blood samples were gathered in the study from a few dozen consecutive transplant recipients along with their related donors. Recruitment of patients ran from September 2015 to early 2017, and follow-up continued until September 2020 or until death. Overall study results and their limits: Inverse Simpson Index values from donors and from recipients before transplant predicted broader TCR repertoire diversity after transplant. Recipient repertoires showed only a small fraction of overlap with donor repertoires, and over 95% appeared de novo at the given depth. Recipient TCR diversity fell after transplant, with pathologically expanded clonotypes rising progressively from day 30 to day 180. The sample size was limited, and CD4 and CD8 repertoire contributions could not be separated because cells were not sorted.

With the immunoSEQ assay, which is a bias-controlled multiplex PCR relying on V- and J-specific primers, TCR beta CDR3 regions were amplified from genomic DNA. A second PCR step added a proprietary barcode and Illumina adapter sequences to the CDR3 amplicons. An Illumina MiSeq instrument was used to sequence the CDR3 libraries. As for how the authors treated the data: immunoSEQ Analyzer 3.0 was used for export and quality control, with R Bioconductor and Immunarch used for downstream analyses. Only productive rearrangements within the normalized downsampled data set were used in the calculation of repertoire metrics. In the normalized cohort, clonotypes with more than 5 templates were defined as pathologically expanded. The Inverse Simpson Index served as the measure of repertoire diversity. CMV-specificity analyses were carried out on the non-normalized data set to capture all clonotypes. TCRdb mirrors the immuneACCESS table, restricted to in-frame sequences. Some clones are absent from its copies; in checked studies, under half trace to an unresolved V gene, and the reason for the others is unknown. V, J and clone size are taken as reported in that table, and D and trimming were inferred from the DNA itself. The sample contains around 45,000 clones, approximately 78% of them found a single time. The biggest ten clones account for about 5.3% of the sample.

The sample's time point label is to be understood as: recipient sample about 28 days before transplant, after cytoreduction. Recipient blood was collected about 28 days before transplant and at days 30, 100 and 180 after transplant. Using Nuclei Lysis Solution, genomic DNA was extracted from unfractionated peripheral blood mononuclear cells that were either fresh or cryopreserved. Trimming at the junction amounts to 8 bases on V and 5 bases on J, and the germline ends lie 6 bases apart. The CDR3 runs 10 amino acids, cysteine and phenylalanine included. Kept here is only the CDR3 DNA, which spans 30 bases and is read in frame from base 1. CDR1 and CDR2, per the germline V gene (reference sequence), are MNHEY and SMNVEV. Details on this clone: The clone's antigen remains unknown. No qualities accompany the bases; no much larger clone lies one base away.

The sequence was obtained from a man aged 55 to 70 with myelodysplastic syndrome. Some clones in this sample may be carry-over from other donors' samples. The chain joins TRBV27 to TRBJ2-5; a weak D assignment points to TRBD2 (6 bases agree). This specimen consisted of peripheral blood mononuclear cells, obtained before stem cell transplant. The nucleotides are TGTGCCAGCGGGAGGGAGACCCAGTACTTC. Its translation is CASGRETQYF.